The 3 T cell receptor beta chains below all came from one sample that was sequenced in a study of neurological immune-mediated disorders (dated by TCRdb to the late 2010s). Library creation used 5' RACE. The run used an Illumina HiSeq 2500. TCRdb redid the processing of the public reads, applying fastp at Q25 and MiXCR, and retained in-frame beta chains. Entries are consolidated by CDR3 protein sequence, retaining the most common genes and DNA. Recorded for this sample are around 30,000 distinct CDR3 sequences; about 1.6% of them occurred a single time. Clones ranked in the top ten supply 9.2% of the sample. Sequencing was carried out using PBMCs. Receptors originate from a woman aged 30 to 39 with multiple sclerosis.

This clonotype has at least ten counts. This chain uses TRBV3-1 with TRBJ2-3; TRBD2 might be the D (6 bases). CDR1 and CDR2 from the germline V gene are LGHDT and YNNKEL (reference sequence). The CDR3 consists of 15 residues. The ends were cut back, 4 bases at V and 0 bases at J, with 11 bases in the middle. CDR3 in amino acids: CASSRRGTSTDTQYF. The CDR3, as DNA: TGTGCCAGCAGCCGGCGGGGAACTAGCACAGATACGCAGTATTTT.

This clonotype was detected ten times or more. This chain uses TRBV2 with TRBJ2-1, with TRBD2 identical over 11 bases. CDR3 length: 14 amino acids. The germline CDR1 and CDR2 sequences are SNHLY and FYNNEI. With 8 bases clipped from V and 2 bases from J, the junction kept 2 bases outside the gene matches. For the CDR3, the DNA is TGTGCCAGCCTTAGCGGGGGGGCCTACAATGAGCAGTTCTTC. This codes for CASLSGGAYNEQFF.

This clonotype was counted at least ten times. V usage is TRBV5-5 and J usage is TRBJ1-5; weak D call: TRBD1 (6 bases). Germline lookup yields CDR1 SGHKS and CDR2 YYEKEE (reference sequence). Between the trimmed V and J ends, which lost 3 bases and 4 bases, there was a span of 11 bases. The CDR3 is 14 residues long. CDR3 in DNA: TGTGCCAGCAGCTGGAAGGGGGAGAATCAGCCCCAGCATTTT. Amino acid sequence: CASSWKGENQPQHF.